The table lists the clone carrying this TCR beta chain with a count of one. These data are taken from a study of response to subunit inactivated influenza vaccine. Each CDR3 protein is one row after TCRdb ran MiXCR on the RT-PCR reads. The sample shows 500,000 to 700,000 distinct CDR3 sequences, approximately 20% of them seen only once. V gave up 6 bases and J gave up 5 bases; unmatched junction bases: 5. The CDR3 sequence is 14 residues long. Looked up from germline, CDR1 is DFQATT and CDR2 is SNEGSKA (reference sequence). The same sample was also studied in work on T cells expressing NK-cell markers. That study reports: What made the TCR beta cDNA was 5'RACE template switching with UMIs. Eight donors were sequenced, of whom seven were HCMV-seropositive, while the remaining one was HCMV-seronegative. As a fraction of CD8+ T cells, dominant NKG2C+ clonotypes reached roughly 1.0-7.5% in six donors. Similarly, these clonotypes led the CD3+CD56-NKG2C+ fraction as well in several donors.

This chain connects TRBV20-1 to TRBJ1-4, with TRBD1 identical over 11 bases. Sequenced material: CD4+ T cells sorted from PBMCs, taken about 12 days after vaccination. The receptor was derived from a man over 45 who received an inactivated influenza vaccine. The CDR3 here is CSAKGTGGNEKLFF. Written as DNA, the CDR3 is TGCAGTGCGAAAGGGACAGGGGGGAATGAAAAACTGTTTTTT.